This passage covers 26 T cell receptor beta chains from one sample sequenced in a study of blood T cell repertoires in COVID-19. Clones were read by immunoSEQ multiplex PCR, and TCRdb kept only the in-frame ones, dropping some. Altogether roughly 94,000 clones are present, 70% to 85% being singletons, with the ten largest covering roughly 25%. Sequencing used peripheral blood. The receptors were sampled from a man aged 60 to 69 with acute or convalescent COVID-19.

The chain combines TRBV19 with TRBJ2-1; D remains unclear. Germline V CDR1 and CDR2: LNHDA, SQIVND (reference sequence). The length of the CDR3 is 12 residues. V was clipped by 3 bases and J by 4 bases, with 4 bases between them. The DNA for the CDR3 is TGTGCCAGTAGTATCCTATACAATGAGCAGTTCTTC. Protein sequence: CASSILYNEQFF.

The chain carries TRBV7-2 and TRBJ1-2; D perhaps matches TRBD1 (5 bases). With 6 bases removed from V and 4 bases from J, the gap between germline ends came to 15 bases. The CDR3 extends over 14 amino acids. The germline gives CDR1 SGHTA, CDR2 FQGNSA. The CDR3 coding sequence is TGTGCCAGCAGTCCCGCAGGGTTTACCTATGGCTACACCTTC. Translation gives CASSPAGFTYGYTF.

The rearrangement uses TRBV19 and TRBJ2-2; D perhaps matches TRBD1 (5 bases). Trimming shortened V by 5 bases and J by 10 bases, and 14 bases separated the two germline ends. This CDR3 is built from 13 residues. The germline gives CDR1 LNHDA, CDR2 SQIVND (reference sequence). CDR3 region: CASSLDIGKELFF. CDR3 DNA sequence: TGTGCCAGTAGTTTGGACATAGGGAAGGAGCTGTTTTTT.

This chain uses TRBV24-1 with TRBJ1-1; tentatively, D is TRBD1 (5 bases). This CDR3 contains 12 residues. CDR1 KGHDR and CDR2 SFDVKD come from the germline V gene. V gave up 12 bases and J gave up 4 bases, with 14 bases separating them. Here the CDR3 reads CAAQGRSTEAFF. CDR3 in DNA: TGTGCCGCTCAGGGCAGGAGCACTGAAGCTTTCTTT.

The CDR3 loop reads CASSYYRSNQPQHF. The DNA of the CDR3 is TGTGCCAGCAGTTACTACAGGAGTAATCAGCCCCAGCATTTT. The chain carries TRBV6-5 and TRBJ1-5; weak D call: TRBD1 (5 bases). CDR3 length: 14 amino acids. V lost 1 base to trimming and J lost 4 bases, with 8 bases between them. CDR1 and CDR2 (germline): MNHEY, SVGAGI.

V is TRBV28 and J is TRBJ1-2; D uncertain. The CDR3 runs 14 residues. V gave up 7 bases and J gave up 0 bases, with 12 bases separating them. Germline-derived CDR1 and CDR2 are MDHEN and SYDVKM. The CDR3 reads CASNSHQANYGYTF. The CDR3 nucleotides read TGTGCCAGCAACTCACACCAGGCTAACTATGGCTACACCTTC.

The chain combines TRBV2 with TRBJ1-2; D is undetermined. Germline CDR1 and CDR2: SNHLY and FYNNEI. The CDR3 length is 14 residues. Trimming cost V 3 bases and J 2 bases, with 10 bases left between them. CDR3 in amino acids: CASSDRGGNYGYTF. The CDR3 DNA follows: TGTGCCAGCAGTGATCGTGGCGGAAACTATGGCTACACCTTC.

This chain connects TRBV28 to TRBJ2-4, with 8 bases aligning to TRBD1. The CDR3 is made up of 18 amino acids. From germline, CDR1 is MDHEN and CDR2 SYDVKM. V lost 6 bases to trimming and J lost 0 bases; unmatched junction nucleotides: 13. CDR3 loop: CASSHSQGAPLAKNIQYF. CDR3 in DNA: TGTGCCAGCAGCCATAGCCAGGGGGCGCCGTTAGCCAAAAACATTCAGTACTTC.

The chain recombines TRBV20-1 with TRBJ1-4; 9 nucleotides match TRBD1. This CDR3 has 14 amino acids. The germline V gene has CDR1 DFQATT and CDR2 SNEGSKA (reference sequence). The V gene end was trimmed by 3 bases and the J gene end by 6 bases; junction bases not matched to a gene: 5. The CDR3 loop reads CSASLGQGHEKLFF. CDR3 in DNA: TGCAGTGCTAGTCTCGGACAGGGGCATGAAAAACTGTTTTTT.

The chain is built from TRBV18 and TRBJ1-1; TRBD1 is a possible D gene (5 bases). Germline V gives CDR1 KGHSH, CDR2 LQKENI. Trimming took off 3 bases at V and 9 bases at J, with 17 bases between the two ends. The CDR3 consists of 14 residues. Here the CDR3 DNA reads TGTGCCAGCTCACCGGGGGGGAGCCCACCCAAAGCTTTCTTT. It specifies CASSPGGSPPKAFF. Together with reference TRBV18 and TRBJ1-1, the CDR3 gives the full variable domain: NAGVMQNPRHLVRRRGQEARLRCSPMKGHSHVYWYRQLPEEGLKFMVYLQKENIIDESGMPKERFSAEFPKEGPSILRIQQVVRGDSAAYFCASSPGGSPPKAFFGQGTRLTVV.

The chain uses TRBV4-3 and TRBJ2-5; D remains ambiguous. CDR1 and CDR2 (germline): LGHNA, YSLEER. There are 15 residues in the CDR3. The V and J ends lost 6 bases and 1 base respectively, with 15 bases between them. The CDR3 coding sequence is TGCGCCAGCAGACAAAAAAACCTGAGCCAAGAGACCCAGTACTTC. It codes for CASRQKNLSQETQYF.

This chain connects TRBV19 to TRBJ1-3; D possibly corresponds to TRBD1 (6 bases). The germline V gene has CDR1 LNHDA and CDR2 SQIVND (reference sequence). The CDR3 consists of 14 residues. Trimming removed 3 bases from V and 5 bases from J, with 11 bases in between. The CDR3 sequence: CASSISDSRNTIYF. CDR3 DNA: TGTGCCAGTAGTATTTCGGACAGTCGAAACACCATATATTTT.

The chain joins TRBV6-5 to TRBJ1-5; 7 bases line up with TRBD1. With 6 bases clipped from V and 2 bases from J, the junction kept 7 bases outside the gene matches. Per germline, CDR1 MNHEY and CDR2 SVGAGI. The CDR3 runs 15 residues. CDR3 sequence: CASRQTGVGNQPQHF. The DNA of the CDR3 is TGTGCCAGCAGACAAACAGGGGTGGGCAATCAGCCCCAGCATTTT.

This clone was seen a few times. V gene TRBV7-2 combines with J gene TRBJ2-5, with D perhaps TRBD2 (5 bases). CDR3 length equals 13 residues. V was clipped by 4 bases and J by 5 bases, with 11 bases between them. Germline V gene sequence: CDR1 SGHTA, CDR2 FQGNSA. CDR3: CASSSERGETQYF. DNA of the CDR3: TGTGCCAGCAGCTCCGAACGAGGGGAGACCCAGTACTTC.

The chain recombines TRBV2 with TRBJ1-5; perhaps TRBD1 as D (6 bases). The CDR3 sequence is 13 residues long. The germline CDR1 and CDR2 sequences are SNHLY and FYNNEI. Trimming removed 7 bases at V and 4 bases at J, with 11 bases between. DNA of the CDR3: TGTGCCAGCAACATGCAGGGGAATCAGCCCCAGCATTTT. It specifies CASNMQGNQPQHF. The full variable domain, in which reference TRBV2 and TRBJ1-5 provide the parts outside the CDR3, is EPEVTQTPSHQVTQMGQEVILRCVPISNHLYFYWYRQILGQKVEFLVSFYNNEISEKSEIFDDQFSVERPDGSNFTLKIRSTKLEDSAMYFCASNMQGNQPQHFGDGTRLSIL.

V and J are TRBV2 and TRBJ1-2; TRBD1 agrees at 9 bases. Germline loops: CDR1 SNHLY, CDR2 FYNNEI. The CDR3 contains 13 residues. Losses at the gene ends were 5 bases for V and 7 bases for J; bases not matched to a gene: 5. This CDR3 is CASSMDRGGGYTF. CDR3 DNA: TGTGCCAGCAGTATGGACAGGGGAGGTGGCTACACCTTC.

J is TRBJ1-6 and V is TRBV3-1 (or the pseudogene TRBV3-2); 8 bases map to TRBD1. The V gene end was trimmed by 3 bases and the J gene end by 7 bases; junction bases not matched to a gene: 5. The CDR3 has 15 residues. CDR1 and CDR2 from the germline V gene are LGHDT and YNNKEL (reference sequence). The CDR3 loop is CASSQEDRGNSPLHF. For the CDR3, the DNA is TGTGCCAGCAGCCAGGAAGACAGGGGAAATTCACCCCTCCACTTT.

The V call is TRBV27, the J call TRBJ2-7; 13 nucleotides match TRBD2. The V gene's germline CDR1 is MNHEY and CDR2 SMNVEV (reference sequence). With V trimmed by 7 bases and J by 2 bases, 8 bases remained unmatched. The CDR3 length is 16 residues. The CDR3 loop reads CASKLAGGRSPYEQYF. The CDR3 region has the DNA TGTGCCAGCAAACTAGCGGGGGGGCGGAGTCCCTACGAGCAGTACTTC.

V usage is TRBV30 and J usage is TRBJ2-6, with D possibly being TRBD1 (6 bases). CDR1 and CDR2 from the germline V gene are GTSNPN and SVGIG (reference sequence). CDR3 size: 20 residues. V was shortened by 2 bases and J by 4 bases, with 27 bases between the two germline ends. CDR3 in DNA: TGTGCCTGGAGTCGGTACCCACTGTCCGGGACACATAAAGGGGCCAACGTCCTGACTTTC. Protein sequence: CAWSRYPLSGTHKGANVLTF.

This clone is a singleton in its sample. The chain carries TRBV28 and TRBJ1-6; D is unresolved. V was shortened by 7 bases and J by 4 bases, with 20 bases between the two germline ends. CDR1 and CDR2 from the germline V gene are MDHEN and SYDVKM. The CDR3 spans 17 residues. The CDR3 spells CASTLGGWGSYNSPLHF. CDR3 sequence (DNA): TGTGCCAGCACCTTGGGAGGGTGGGGTTCGTATAATTCACCCCTCCACTTT.

The chain employs TRBV11-2 and TRBJ1-5; no reliable D call. The germline CDR1 and CDR2 sequences are SGHAT and FQNNGV. The CDR3 consists of 16 residues. V was shortened by 1 base and J by 4 bases, with 14 bases between the two germline ends. CDR3 sequence: CASSLGGPGSNQPQHF. Written as DNA, the CDR3 is TGTGCCAGCAGCTTAGGAGGTCCGGGGTCTAATCAGCCCCAGCATTTT.

V gene TRBV6-2 or TRBV6-3 combines with J gene TRBJ1-2; TRBD1 is a possible D gene (5 bases). CDR1 is MNHEY and CDR2 is SVGEGT in the germline V gene. Trimming took off 3 bases at V and 5 bases at J, with 13 bases between the two ends. CDR3 length: 14 residues. The CDR3 nucleotides are TGTGCCAGCAGTTATCTATCCGACAGATATGGCTACACCTTC. Translated, it gives CASSYLSDRYGYTF.

This rearrangement joins TRBV2 to TRBJ2-1, with TRBD2 matching over 10 bases. V lost 7 bases and J lost 4; bases outside the gene matches: 7. The CDR3 extends over 15 amino acids. Per the germline V gene, CDR1 is SNHLY and CDR2 is FYNNEI. CDR3 coding DNA: TGTGCCAGCAAAGCAGCTAGCGGGGGTTACAATGAGCAGTTCTTC. This encodes CASKAASGGYNEQFF. The complete variable domain, with remaining parts taken from reference TRBV2 and TRBJ2-1, reads EPEVTQTPSHQVTQMGQEVILRCVPISNHLYFYWYRQILGQKVEFLVSFYNNEISEKSEIFDDQFSVERPDGSNFTLKIRSTKLEDSAMYFCASKAASGGYNEQFFGPGTRLTVL.

This clone has just a few counts. The rearrangement links TRBV18 to TRBJ1-6, with TRBD1 as a possible D gene (6 bases). The CDR3 consists of 12 residues. Germline values: CDR1 KGHSH, CDR2 LQKENI. The germline V and J ends were trimmed by 3 bases and 12 bases, with 9 bases remaining between them. The CDR3 nucleotides are TGTGCCAGCTCACCGGGGGCCCTACCCCTCCACTTT. Residues: CASSPGALPLHF.

In its sample, this clone was seen a few times. The J gene is TRBJ1-2, the V gene TRBV18, with D hard to call. Germline V CDR1 and CDR2: KGHSH, LQKENI. The V and J ends lost 5 bases and 4 bases respectively, with 14 bases between them. This CDR3 has 14 residues. This CDR3 is CASSSGGGTYGYTF. For the CDR3, the DNA is TGTGCCAGCTCATCCGGTGGCGGCACCTATGGCTACACCTTC.

This clone was observed a single time. The V gene is TRBV16, the J gene TRBJ1-2; D gene unclear. CDR3 length: 15 residues. The V end lost 4 bases, the J end lost 4 bases, and 16 bases lay between the germline ends. Germline lookup yields CDR1 KGHSY and CDR2 FQNENV. The CDR3: CASSPWEAGSYGYTF. CDR3 bases: TGTGCCAGCAGCCCCTGGGAAGCGGGGAGCTATGGCTACACCTTC. The entire variable domain, with the rest obtained from reference TRBV16 and TRBJ1-2, is as follows: GEEVAQTPKHLVRGEGQKAKLYCAPIKGHSYVFWYQQVLKNEFKFLISFQNENVFDETGMPKERFSAKCLPNSPCSLEIQATKLEDSAVYFCASSPWEAGSYGYTFGSGTRLTVV.